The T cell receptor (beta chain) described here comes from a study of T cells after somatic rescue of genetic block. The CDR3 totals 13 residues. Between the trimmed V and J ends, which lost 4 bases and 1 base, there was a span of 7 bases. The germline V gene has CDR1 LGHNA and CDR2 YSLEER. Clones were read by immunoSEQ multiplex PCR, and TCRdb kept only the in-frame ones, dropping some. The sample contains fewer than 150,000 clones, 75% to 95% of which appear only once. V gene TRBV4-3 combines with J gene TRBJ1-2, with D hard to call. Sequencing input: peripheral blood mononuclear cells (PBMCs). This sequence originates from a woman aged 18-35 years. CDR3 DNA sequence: TGCGCCAGCAGCCCGAATCGTAACTATGGCTACACCTTC. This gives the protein CASSPNRNYGYTF.